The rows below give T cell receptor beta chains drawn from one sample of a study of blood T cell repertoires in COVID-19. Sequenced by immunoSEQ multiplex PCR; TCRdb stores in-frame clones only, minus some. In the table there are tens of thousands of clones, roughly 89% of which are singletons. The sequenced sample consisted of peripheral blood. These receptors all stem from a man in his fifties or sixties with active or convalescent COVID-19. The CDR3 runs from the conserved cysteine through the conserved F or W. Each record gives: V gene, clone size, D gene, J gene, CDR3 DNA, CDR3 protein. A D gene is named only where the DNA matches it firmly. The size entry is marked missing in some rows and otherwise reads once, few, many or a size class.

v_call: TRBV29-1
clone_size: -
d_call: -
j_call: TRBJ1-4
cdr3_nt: TGCAGCGTGAGGGACGGGGGGGCGGAAAAACTGTTTTTT
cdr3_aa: CSVRDGGAEKLFF

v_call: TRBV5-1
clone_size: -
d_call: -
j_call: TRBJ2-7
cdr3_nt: TGCGCCAGCAGCTCCCGCGGGGGCTACTACGAGCAGTACTTC
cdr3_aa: CASSSRGGYYEQYF

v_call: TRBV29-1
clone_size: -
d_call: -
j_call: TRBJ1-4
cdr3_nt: TGCAGCGTGTCACAGGGAATGAATGAAAAACTGTTTTTT
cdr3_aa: CSVSQGMNEKLFF

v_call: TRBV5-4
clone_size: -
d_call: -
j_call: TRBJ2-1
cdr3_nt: TGTGCCAGCAGCTTGGGGCCCTTGCACCCCAATGAGCAGTTCTTC
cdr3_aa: CASSLGPLHPNEQFF

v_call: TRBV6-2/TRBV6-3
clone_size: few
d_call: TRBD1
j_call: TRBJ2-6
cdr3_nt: TGTGCCAGCAGTTACTCGACAGGGGGCTCTGGGGCCAACGTCCTGACTTTC
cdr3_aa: CASSYSTGGSGANVLTF

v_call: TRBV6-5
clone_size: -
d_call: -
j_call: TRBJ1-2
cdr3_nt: TGTGCCAGCATCATTACGATGGGGGGATCAGGCTACACCTTC
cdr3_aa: CASIITMGGSGYTF

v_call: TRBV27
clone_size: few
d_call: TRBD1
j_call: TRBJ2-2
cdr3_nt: TGTGCCAGCAGTTGGACAGGGGCGAACACCGGGGAGCTGTTTTTT
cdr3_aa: CASSWTGANTGELFF

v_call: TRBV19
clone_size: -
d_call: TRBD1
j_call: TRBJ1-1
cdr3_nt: TGTGCCAGTACTCCCGACAGGGGCTCCCTGAACACTGAAGCTTTCTTT
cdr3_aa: CASTPDRGSLNTEAFF

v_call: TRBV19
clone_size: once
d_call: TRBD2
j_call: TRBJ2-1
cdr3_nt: TGTGCCAGTAGTAGGGAGGGGTACGGGAATGAGCAGTTCTTC
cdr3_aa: CASSREGYGNEQFF

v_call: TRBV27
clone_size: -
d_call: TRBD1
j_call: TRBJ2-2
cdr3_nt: TGTGCCAGCAGTTTGTGGGACAGGGGAAACACCGGGGAGCTGTTTTTT
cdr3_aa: CASSLWDRGNTGELFF

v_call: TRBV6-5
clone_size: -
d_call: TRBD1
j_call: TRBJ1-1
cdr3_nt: TGTGCCATACGACAAGGGGGCTTGAACACTGAAGCTTTCTTT
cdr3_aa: CAIRQGGLNTEAFF

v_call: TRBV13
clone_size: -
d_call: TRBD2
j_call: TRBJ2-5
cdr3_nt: TGTGCCAGCAGCTTTCTTTCTAGCGGGGGGAGAGAGACCCAGTACTTC
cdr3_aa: CASSFLSSGGRETQYF

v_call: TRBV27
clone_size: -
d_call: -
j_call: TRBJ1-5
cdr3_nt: TGTGCCAGCAGTTTAATTGGGGGCCCCCAGCATTTT
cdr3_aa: CASSLIGGPQHF

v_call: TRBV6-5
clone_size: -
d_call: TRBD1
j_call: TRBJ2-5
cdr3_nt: TGTGCCAGCAGTATCGGACAGGGGGCGAAGACCCAGTACTTC
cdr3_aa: CASSIGQGAKTQYF

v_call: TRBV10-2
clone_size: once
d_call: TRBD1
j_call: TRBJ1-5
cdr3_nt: TGCGCCGGAGGGACAGGGGTGAGCAATCAGCCCCAGCATTTT
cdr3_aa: CAGGTGVSNQPQHF

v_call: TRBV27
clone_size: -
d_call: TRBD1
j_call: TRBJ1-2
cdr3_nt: TGTGCCAGCAGTAAGGGACAGGGGCTTTTAAGTGGCTACACCTTC
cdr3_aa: CASSKGQGLLSGYTF

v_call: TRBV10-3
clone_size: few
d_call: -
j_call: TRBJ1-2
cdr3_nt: TGTGCCATCAGTATACAGGGTGGGCGAGCTAACTATGGCTACACCTTC
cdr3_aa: CAISIQGGRANYGYTF